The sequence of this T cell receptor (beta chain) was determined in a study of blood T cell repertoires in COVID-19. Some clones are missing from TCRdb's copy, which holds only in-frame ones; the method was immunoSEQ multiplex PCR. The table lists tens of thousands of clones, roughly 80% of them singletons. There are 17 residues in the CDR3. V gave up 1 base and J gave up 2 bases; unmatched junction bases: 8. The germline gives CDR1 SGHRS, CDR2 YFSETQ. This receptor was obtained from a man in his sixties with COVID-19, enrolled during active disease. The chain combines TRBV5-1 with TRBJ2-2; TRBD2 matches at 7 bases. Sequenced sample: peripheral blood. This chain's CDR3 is CASSLLGGSINTGELFF. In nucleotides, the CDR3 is TGCGCCAGCAGCTTGCTGGGGGGGTCGATCAACACCGGGGAGCTGTTTTTT.